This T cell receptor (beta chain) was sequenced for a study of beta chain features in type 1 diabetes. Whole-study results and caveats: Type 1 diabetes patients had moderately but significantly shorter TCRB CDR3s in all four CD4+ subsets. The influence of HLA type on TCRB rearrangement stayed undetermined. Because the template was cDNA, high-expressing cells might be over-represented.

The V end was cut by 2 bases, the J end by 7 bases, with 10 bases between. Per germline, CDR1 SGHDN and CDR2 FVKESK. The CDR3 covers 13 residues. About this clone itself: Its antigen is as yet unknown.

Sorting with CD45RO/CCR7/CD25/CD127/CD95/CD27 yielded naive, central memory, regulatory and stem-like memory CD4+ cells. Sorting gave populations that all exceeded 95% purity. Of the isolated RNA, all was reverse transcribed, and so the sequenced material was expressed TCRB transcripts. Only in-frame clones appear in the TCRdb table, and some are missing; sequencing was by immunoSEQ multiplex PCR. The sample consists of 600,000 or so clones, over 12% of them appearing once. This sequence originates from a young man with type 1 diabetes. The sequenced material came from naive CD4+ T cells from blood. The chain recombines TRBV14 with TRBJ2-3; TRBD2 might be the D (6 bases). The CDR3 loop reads CASSQRGGNTQYF. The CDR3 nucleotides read TGTGCCAGCAGCCAACGGGGCGGGAATACGCAGTATTTT.